Below, one TCR beta chain is given with its context. As handled by the study authors: Scientists estimated how many nucleated cells there were by amplifying reference gene primers. Some clones are missing from TCRdb's copy, which holds only in-frame ones; the method was immunoSEQ multiplex PCR. Clone size and the V and J calls come from that table; the DNA yielded D and trimming. The profile shows fewer than 200,000 clones, 87% of them singletons. This CDR3 has 16 amino acids. The V end lost 4 bases, the J end lost 2 bases, and 17 bases lay between the germline ends. Germline assignment: CDR1 MNHEY and CDR2 SVGEGT. This sample stems from a study of blood T cell repertoires in COVID-19. The wider study: Nucleic acid was either cDNA or gDNA, and it came from T cells, B-cell-depleted T cells, or PBMCs.

Material: peripheral blood. The chain is built from TRBV6-2 or TRBV6-3 and TRBJ1-1; TRBD1 is a possible D gene (5 bases). This TCR was recovered from a man between 60 and 75 years old with active or convalescent COVID-19. As DNA, the CDR3 is TGTGCCAGCAGTTCCTTCGGGTCGGGGGGAAACACTGAAGCTTTCTTT. Translation: CASSSFGSGGNTEAFF.